This T cell receptor beta chain was sequenced for a study of technical replicates of blood from several donors. Profiling relied on immunoSEQ multiplex PCR, and the TCRdb table lists in-frame clones only, not all of them. Found here are around 15,000 clones, around 86% of them singletons; the top ten hold around 12%. V lost 5 bases to trimming and J lost 7 bases; unmatched junction nucleotides: 5. CDR3 length: 14 residues. The V gene's germline CDR1 is LNHDA and CDR2 SQIVND (reference sequence). The chain has TRBV19 and TRBJ2-7; 13 bases are a match to TRBD2. Sequences were obtained from PBMCs. The TCR originated in a human donor in good health. CDR3 in amino acids: CASSPRTSGGEQYF. The CDR3 DNA reads TGTGCCAGTAGTCCTCGGACTAGCGGGGGAGAGCAGTACTTC.